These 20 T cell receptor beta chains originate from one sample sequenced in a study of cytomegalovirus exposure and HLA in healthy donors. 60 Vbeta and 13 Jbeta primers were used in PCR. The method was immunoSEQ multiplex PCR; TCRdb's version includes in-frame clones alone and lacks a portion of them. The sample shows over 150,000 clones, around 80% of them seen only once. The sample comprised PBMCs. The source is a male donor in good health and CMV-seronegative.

CDR3 in amino acids: CAIKGGGGNTIYF. The CDR3 coding sequence is TGTGCCATCAAAGGCGGGGGGGGAAACACCATATATTTT. The chain carries TRBV10-3 and TRBJ1-3; a weak D match, TRBD1 (5 bases). Germline V gene data show CDR1 as ENHRY and CDR2 as SYGVKD. This CDR3 is built from 13 residues. The V end lost 7 bases, the J end lost 4 bases, and 11 bases lay between the germline ends.

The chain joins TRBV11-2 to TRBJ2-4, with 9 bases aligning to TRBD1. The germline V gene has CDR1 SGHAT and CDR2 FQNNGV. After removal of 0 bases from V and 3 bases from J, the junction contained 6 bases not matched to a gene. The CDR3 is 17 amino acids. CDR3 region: CASSLDTGTGSKNIQYF. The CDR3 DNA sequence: TGTGCCAGCAGCTTAGATACCGGGACAGGGAGCAAAAACATTCAGTACTTC.

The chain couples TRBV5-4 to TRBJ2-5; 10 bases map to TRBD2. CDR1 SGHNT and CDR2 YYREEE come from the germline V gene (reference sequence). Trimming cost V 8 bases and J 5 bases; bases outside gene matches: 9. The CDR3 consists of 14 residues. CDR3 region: CASQAGGPGETQYF. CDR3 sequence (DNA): TGTGCCAGTCAAGCGGGAGGGCCCGGGGAGACCCAGTACTTC.

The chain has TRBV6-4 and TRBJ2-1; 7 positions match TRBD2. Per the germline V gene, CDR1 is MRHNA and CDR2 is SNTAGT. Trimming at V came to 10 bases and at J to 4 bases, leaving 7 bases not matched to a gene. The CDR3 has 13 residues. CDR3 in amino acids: CAKGTNGYNEQFF. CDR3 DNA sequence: TGTGCCAAAGGGACTAATGGTTACAATGAGCAGTTCTTC.

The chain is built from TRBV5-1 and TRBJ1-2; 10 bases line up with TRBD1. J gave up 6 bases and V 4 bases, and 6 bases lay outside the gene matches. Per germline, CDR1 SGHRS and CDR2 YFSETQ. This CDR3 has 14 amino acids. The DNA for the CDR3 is TGCGCCAGCAGCAGGGACAGGGGTAGTAATGGCTACACCTTC. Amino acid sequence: CASSRDRGSNGYTF.

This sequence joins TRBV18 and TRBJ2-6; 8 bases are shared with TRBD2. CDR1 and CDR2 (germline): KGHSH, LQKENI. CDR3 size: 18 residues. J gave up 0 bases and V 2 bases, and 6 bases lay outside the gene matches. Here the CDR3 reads CASSPFSGSNSGANVLTF. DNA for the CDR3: TGTGCCAGCTCACCATTCAGCGGGAGTAACTCTGGGGCCAACGTCCTGACTTTC.

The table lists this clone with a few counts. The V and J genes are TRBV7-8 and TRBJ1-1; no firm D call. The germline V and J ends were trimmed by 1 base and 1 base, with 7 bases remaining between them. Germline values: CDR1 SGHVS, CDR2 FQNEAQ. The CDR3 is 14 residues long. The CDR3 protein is CASSLVAGNTEAFF. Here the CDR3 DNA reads TGTGCCAGCAGCTTAGTCGCGGGGAACACTGAAGCTTTCTTT. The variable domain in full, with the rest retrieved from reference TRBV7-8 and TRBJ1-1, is GAGVSQSPRYKVAKRGQDVALRCDPISGHVSLFWYQQALGQGPEFLTYFQNEAQLDKSGLPSDRFFAERPEGSVSTLKIQRTQQEDSAVYLCASSLVAGNTEAFFGQGTRLTVV.

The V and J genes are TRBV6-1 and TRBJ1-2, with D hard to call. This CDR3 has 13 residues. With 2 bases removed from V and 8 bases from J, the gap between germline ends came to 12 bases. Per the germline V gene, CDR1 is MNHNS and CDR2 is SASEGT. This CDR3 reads CASSEPRGRGYTF. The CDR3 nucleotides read TGTGCCAGCAGTGAACCCCGAGGTCGGGGCTACACCTTC.

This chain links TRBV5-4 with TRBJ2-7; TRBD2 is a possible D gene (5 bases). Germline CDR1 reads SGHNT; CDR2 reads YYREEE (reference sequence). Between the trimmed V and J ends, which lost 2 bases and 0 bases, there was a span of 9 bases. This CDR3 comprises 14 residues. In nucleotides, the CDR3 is TGTGCCAGCAGCTTAAGCGGAAGCTCCTACGAGCAGTACTTC. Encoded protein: CASSLSGSSYEQYF.

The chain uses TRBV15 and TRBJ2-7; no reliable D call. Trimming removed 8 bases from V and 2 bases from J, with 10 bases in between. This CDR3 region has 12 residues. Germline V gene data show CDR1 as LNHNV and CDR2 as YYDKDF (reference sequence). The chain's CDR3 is CATGDSTYEQYF. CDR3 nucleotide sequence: TGTGCCACCGGAGACTCGACCTACGAGCAGTACTTC.

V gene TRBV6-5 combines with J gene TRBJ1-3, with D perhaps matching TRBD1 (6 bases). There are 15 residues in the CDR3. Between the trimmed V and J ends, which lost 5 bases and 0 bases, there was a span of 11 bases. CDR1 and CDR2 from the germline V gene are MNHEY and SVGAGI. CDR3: CASSKQGFSGNTIYF. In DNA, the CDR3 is TGTGCCAGCAGTAAACAGGGTTTCTCTGGAAACACCATATATTTT.

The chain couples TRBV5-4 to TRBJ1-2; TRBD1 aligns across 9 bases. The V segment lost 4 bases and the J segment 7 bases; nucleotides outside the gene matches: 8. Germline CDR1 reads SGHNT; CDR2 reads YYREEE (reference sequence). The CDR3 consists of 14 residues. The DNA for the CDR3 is TGTGCCAGCAGCCAGGGGACAGGGTCGGGTGGCTACACCTTC. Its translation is CASSQGTGSGGYTF.

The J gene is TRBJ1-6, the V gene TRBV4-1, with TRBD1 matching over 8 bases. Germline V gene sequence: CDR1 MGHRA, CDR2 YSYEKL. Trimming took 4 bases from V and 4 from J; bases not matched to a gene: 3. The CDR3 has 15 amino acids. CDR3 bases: TGCGCCAGCAGCCGTGGACAGGGTTATAATTCACCCCTCCACTTT. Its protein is CASSRGQGYNSPLHF.

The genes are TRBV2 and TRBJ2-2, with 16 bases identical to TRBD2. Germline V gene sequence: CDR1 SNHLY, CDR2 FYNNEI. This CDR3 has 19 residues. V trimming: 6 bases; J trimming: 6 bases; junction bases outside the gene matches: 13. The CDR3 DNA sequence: TGTGCCAGCAGAGCTGATACCGGGACTAGCGGGGGGGCCTCCGGGGAGCTGTTTTTT. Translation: CASRADTGTSGGASGELFF.

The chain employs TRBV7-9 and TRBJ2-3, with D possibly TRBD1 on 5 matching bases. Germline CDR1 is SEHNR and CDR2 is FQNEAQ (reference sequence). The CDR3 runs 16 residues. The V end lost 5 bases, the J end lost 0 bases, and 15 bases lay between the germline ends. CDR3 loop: CASSLGLITSTDTQYF. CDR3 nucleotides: TGTGCCAGCAGCCTGGGGCTCATAACGAGCACAGATACGCAGTATTTT.

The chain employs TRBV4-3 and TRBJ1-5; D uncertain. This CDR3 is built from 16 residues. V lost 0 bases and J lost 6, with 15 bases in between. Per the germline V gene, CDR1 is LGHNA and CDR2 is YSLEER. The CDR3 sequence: CASSQDQGGFGQPQHF. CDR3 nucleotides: TGCGCCAGCAGCCAAGATCAAGGCGGTTTCGGTCAGCCCCAGCATTTT.

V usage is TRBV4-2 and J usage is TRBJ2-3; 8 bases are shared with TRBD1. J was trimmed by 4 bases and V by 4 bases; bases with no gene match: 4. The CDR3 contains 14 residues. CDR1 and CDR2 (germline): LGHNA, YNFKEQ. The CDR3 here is CASSPRQGPDTQYF. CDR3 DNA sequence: TGTGCCAGCAGCCCGAGACAGGGGCCAGATACGCAGTATTTT.

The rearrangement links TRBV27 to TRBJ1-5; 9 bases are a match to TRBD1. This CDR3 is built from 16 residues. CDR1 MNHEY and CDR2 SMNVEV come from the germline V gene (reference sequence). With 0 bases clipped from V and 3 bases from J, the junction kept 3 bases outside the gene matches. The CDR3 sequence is CASSLSGTGYNQPQHF. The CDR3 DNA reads TGTGCCAGCAGTTTATCAGGGACAGGGTACAATCAGCCCCAGCATTTT.

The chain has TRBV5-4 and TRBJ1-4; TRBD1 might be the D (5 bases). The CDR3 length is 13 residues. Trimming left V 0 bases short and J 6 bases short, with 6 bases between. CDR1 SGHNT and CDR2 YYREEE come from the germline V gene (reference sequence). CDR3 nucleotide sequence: TGTGCCAGCAGCTTGGGCAGGGATGAAAAACTGTTTTTT. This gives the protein CASSLGRDEKLFF.

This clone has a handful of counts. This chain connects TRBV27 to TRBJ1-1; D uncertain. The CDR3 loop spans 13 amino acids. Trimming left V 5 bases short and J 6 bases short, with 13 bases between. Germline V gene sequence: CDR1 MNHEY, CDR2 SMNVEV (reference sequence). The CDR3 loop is CASSQSELAEAFF. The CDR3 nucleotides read TGTGCCAGCAGTCAGAGCGAACTAGCTGAAGCTTTCTTT.